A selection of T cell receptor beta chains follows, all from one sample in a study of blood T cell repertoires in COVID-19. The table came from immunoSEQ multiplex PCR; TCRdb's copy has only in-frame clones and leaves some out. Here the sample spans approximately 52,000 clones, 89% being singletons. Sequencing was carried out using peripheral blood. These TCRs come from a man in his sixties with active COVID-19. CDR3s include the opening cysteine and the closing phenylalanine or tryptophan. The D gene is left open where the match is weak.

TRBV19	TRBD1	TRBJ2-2	CAISTGSSTGELFF
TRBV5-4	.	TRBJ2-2	CAVQLFGAGELFF
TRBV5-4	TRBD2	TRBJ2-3	CASSSDGGSTDTQYF
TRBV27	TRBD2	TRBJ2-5	CASSFRGGGEETQYF
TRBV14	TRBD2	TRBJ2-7	CASSQEHGRGEQYF
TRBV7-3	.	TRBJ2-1	CASSSFSGGQNEQFF
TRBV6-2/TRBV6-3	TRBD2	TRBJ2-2	CASSPLAGVPGELFF
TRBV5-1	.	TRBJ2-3	CASRIWGSSTDTQYF
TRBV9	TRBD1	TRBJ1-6	CASSVMGQGYNSPLHF
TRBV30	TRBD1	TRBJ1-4	CAWRQQGAVEKLFF
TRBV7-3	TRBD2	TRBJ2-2	CASSPKRGLRTGELFF
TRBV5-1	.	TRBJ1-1	CASGPETRGAMNTEAFF
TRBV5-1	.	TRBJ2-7	CASSSAPGLLYEQYF
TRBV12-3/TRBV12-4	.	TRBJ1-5	CASSLEGRQPQHF
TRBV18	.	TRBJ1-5	CASSPKPSRPYQPQHF
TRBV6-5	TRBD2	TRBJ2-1	CASNLAGPYNEQFF
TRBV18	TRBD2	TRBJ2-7	CASSQAGTSSYLGQYF
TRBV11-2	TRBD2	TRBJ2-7	CASSFSGSLYEQYF
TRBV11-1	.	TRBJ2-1	CASSPRGGDNEQFF
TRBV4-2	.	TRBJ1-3	CASSQVQYAGNTIYF